The 5 T cell receptor beta chains below come from one sample, sequenced in a study of T cell responses to AZD1222 COVID-19 vaccine. The protocol was immunoSEQ multiplex PCR, while the TCRdb copy is restricted to in-frame clones and leaves out a portion. Among approximately 150,000 clones listed, around nine tenths were seen once. Sequenced material: peripheral blood, taken on day 0 of AZD1222 vaccination. The source of these receptors is an adult in good health.

This chain uses TRBV9 with TRBJ1-2; perhaps TRBD1 as D (5 bases). The V and J ends lost 3 bases and 3 bases respectively, with 12 bases between them. This CDR3 has 14 residues. The germline V gene encodes CDR1 SGDLS and CDR2 YYNGEE. This chain's CDR3 is CASSEFPGHYGYTF. The CDR3 nucleotides read TGTGCCAGCAGCGAGTTTCCAGGGCACTATGGCTACACCTTC. The full variable domain, with the rest looked up from reference TRBV9 and TRBJ1-2, is DSGVTQTPKHLITATGQRVTLRCSPRSGDLSVYWYQQSLDQGLQFLIQYYNGEERAKGNILERFSAQQFPDLHSELNLSSLELGDSALYFCASSEFPGHYGYTFGSGTRLTVV.

In nucleotides, the CDR3 is TGTGCCAGCAGCGCACCTTCGAGGCGGAACACTGAAGCTTTCTTT. Translation gives CASSAPSRRNTEAFF. This chain links TRBV7-9 with TRBJ1-1; D call uncertain. Germline CDR1 reads SEHNR; CDR2 reads FQNEAQ (reference sequence). This CDR3 has 15 amino acids. The germline V and J ends were trimmed by 5 bases and 1 base, with 14 bases remaining between them.

The chain carries TRBV5-5 and TRBJ2-2, with D perhaps matching TRBD1 (5 bases). There are 15 residues in the CDR3. Germline V gene data show CDR1 as SGHKS and CDR2 as YYEKEE (reference sequence). Trimming removed 6 bases at V and 8 bases at J, with 20 bases between. For the CDR3, the DNA is TGTGCCAGCACCCAGTTACTGGGGCGCCTGGGGGAGCTGTTTTTT. This encodes CASTQLLGRLGELFF.

The CDR3 DNA follows: TGTGCCAGTAGTACTTCCAGCGGTACCTACGAGCAGTACTTC. Amino acids: CASSTSSGTYEQYF. The chain couples TRBV19 to TRBJ2-7, with D possibly matching TRBD2 (5 bases). This CDR3 region has 14 residues. Germline V gives CDR1 LNHDA, CDR2 SQIVND (reference sequence). V was pared by 4 bases and J by 2 bases, with 12 bases between.

The rearrangement uses TRBV21-1 and TRBJ2-2; no DNA check was done on the table's D call, TRBD1. TRBV21-1 is annotated as a pseudogene. The CDR3 spans 15 residues. CDR3 in amino acids: CASSRPTGKPGELFF. The CDR3 bases are TGTGCCAGCAGCAGGCCGACAGGGAAGCCCGGGGAGCTGTTTTTT.